This T cell receptor (beta chain) comes out of a study of blood T cell repertoires in COVID-19. Data came from immunoSEQ multiplex PCR; TCRdb stores just in-frame clones and leaves some out. The sample records roughly 350,000 clones, approximately 89% being singletons. The TCR sequence derives from a woman aged 18-35 years who had recovered from COVID-19. The sample taken for sequencing was peripheral blood.

The CDR3 loop reads CASSLDSGAATDTQYF. Here the CDR3 DNA reads TGTGCCAGCAGCTTAGACTCGGGAGCGGCCACAGATACGCAGTATTTT. The chain uses TRBV7-2 and TRBJ2-3; weak D call: TRBD2 (6 bases). Deletions cut 1 base from V and 2 bases from J, with 13 bases between. The CDR3 is 16 amino acids. Germline V gene lookup returns CDR1 SGHTA and CDR2 FQGNSA.